The 8 T cell receptor beta chains below all came from one sample that was sequenced in a study of cytotoxic CD8 clonotypes in ibrutinib-treated CLL (dated by TCRdb to about 2021). Libraries came from the immunoSEQ multiplex PCR assay. TCRdb took this table from immuneACCESS and kept in-frame rearrangements with V and J called. Such tables lack part of the clones; where checked against another copy, unresolved V genes explain under half of the gap, and the rest is unexplained. Recorded for this sample are about 330,000 clones; around 66% of them occurred a single time. 6% to 6.5% of the sample rests with the top ten. Sequences were derived from PBMCs, sampled after 36 months of ibrutinib treatment. Receptor source: a human donor with chronic lymphocytic leukemia.

The chain is built from TRBV2 and TRBJ2-7; 9 bases are a match to TRBD1. This CDR3 is 14 amino acids long. Trimming at V came to 8 bases and at J to 6 bases, leaving 11 bases not matched to a gene. Germline CDR1 and CDR2: SNHLY and FYNNEI. The CDR3 here is CASGRGQGGSEQYF. The CDR3 DNA reads as TGTGCCAGCGGGCGGGGACAGGGCGGGTCCGAGCAGTACTTC.

The V gene is TRBV7-2, the J gene TRBJ2-7; 9 bases are a match to TRBD2. The CDR3 consists of 14 residues. The germline CDR1 and CDR2 sequences are SGHTA and FQGNSA. V shed 5 bases, J shed 7 bases, and the junction held 9 bases outside the gene matches. CDR3 DNA sequence: TGTGCCAGCAGCCGGACCCGGACTAGCGAAGAGCAGTACTTC. Residues: CASSRTRTSEEQYF.

V gene TRBV19 combines with J gene TRBJ1-1; D not resolved. The germline CDR1 and CDR2 sequences are LNHDA and SQIVND (reference sequence). CDR3 length: 13 amino acids. V shed 2 bases and J shed 4 bases, with 8 bases lying between them. The CDR3 DNA follows: TGTGCCAGTAGTATAACTCCGTTCACTGAAGCTTTCTTT. The encoded protein is CASSITPFTEAFF.

The gene calls are TRBV7-2 and TRBJ1-4, with D perhaps matching TRBD1 (5 bases). The CDR3 runs 14 residues. V gave up 2 bases and J gave up 7 bases, with 11 bases separating them. The germline gives CDR1 SGHTA, CDR2 FQGNSA. CDR3 sequence: CASSLQMGGEKLFF. CDR3 in DNA: TGTGCCAGCAGCTTACAAATGGGGGGTGAAAAACTGTTTTTT.

The chain combines TRBV2 with TRBJ1-3, with no clear D. Between the trimmed V and J ends, which lost 8 bases and 0 bases, there was a span of 8 bases. The CDR3 has 13 amino acids. Germline V gives CDR1 SNHLY, CDR2 FYNNEI. As DNA, the CDR3 is TGTGCCAGCGCAGGTACCTCTGGAAACACCATATATTTT. This encodes CASAGTSGNTIYF.

This clone has only a few counts. The CDR3 region has the DNA TGTGCCAGCAGTCCCGGTTCACCAGAGACCCAGTACTTC. Translation gives CASSPGSPETQYF. This chain links TRBV5-8 with TRBJ2-5; D ambiguous. The CDR3 is 13 residues long. The V gene's germline CDR1 is SGHTS and CDR2 YDEGEE. The germline V and J ends were trimmed by 5 bases and 4 bases, with 12 bases remaining between them.

The chain uses TRBV18 and TRBJ2-2; 8 nucleotides match TRBD1. This CDR3 is built from 14 residues. Germline V gene data show CDR1 as KGHSH and CDR2 as LQKENI. The trim removed 9 bases at V and 1 base at J, leaving 4 bases unmatched. In nucleotides, the CDR3 is TGTGCCAGTCGACAGGGGATGAACACCGGGGAGCTGTTTTTT. Translated: CASRQGMNTGELFF. The full variable domain, its missing parts supplied by reference TRBV18 and TRBJ2-2, is NAGVMQNPRHLVRRRGQEARLRCSPMKGHSHVYWYRQLPEEGLKFMVYLQKENIIDESGMPKERFSAEFPKEGPSILRIQQVVRGDSAAYFCASRQGMNTGELFFGEGSRLTVL.

This chain connects TRBV18 to TRBJ2-2, with TRBD2 as a possible D gene (6 bases). Trimming removed 6 bases at V and 2 bases at J, with 13 bases between. The CDR3 contains 15 residues. CDR1 is KGHSH and CDR2 is LQKENI in the germline V gene. The CDR3 DNA is TGTGCCAGCTCCCCGGGACTCCGAAACACCGGGGAGCTGTTTTTT. Translating it yields CASSPGLRNTGELFF.